This T cell receptor (beta chain) emerged from a study of T cells in Graves' hyperthyroidism and ophthalmopathy. Study-wide background: Initial diagnosis, before any treatment, was when peripheral blood was collected.

General observations from the study: Blood held most thyroid clonotypes expanded above 0.001 frequency.

Germline loops: CDR1 LNHDA, CDR2 SQIVND (reference sequence). This CDR3 has 15 amino acids. Between the trimmed V and J ends, which lost 10 bases and 2 bases, there was a span of 18 bases. The CDR3 regions of TCR beta were amplified from RNA transcripts. During a first-round RT-PCR of the TCR CDR3, the HTBI primer set was used. TCRdb reprocessed the multiplex PCR reads with MiXCR, giving one entry per CDR3 protein. The data contain hundreds of thousands of distinct CDR3 sequences, about 19% of them seen just once; the ten biggest clones take up roughly 39%. Concerning this clonotype itself: Its specificity is not known.

V is TRBV19 and J is TRBJ2-1; either TRBD1 or TRBD2 may fit D (6 bases each). Sequencing was performed on blood. This receptor was taken from a man aged 50 or older with Graves' ophthalmopathy. CDR3 DNA sequence: TGTGCCACCCCGAGGGGGGAGTGCCCCTACAATGAGCAGTTCTTC. Protein: CATPRGECPYNEQFF. Together with reference TRBV19 and TRBJ2-1, the CDR3 gives the full variable domain: DGGITQSPKYLFRKEGQNVTLSCEQNLNHDAMYWYRQDPGQGLRLIYYSQIVNDFQKGDIAEGYSVSREKKESFPLTVTSAQKNPTAFYLCATPRGECPYNEQFFGPGTRLTVL.